A single sample gave rise to the 11 T cell receptor beta chains below, sequenced in a study of T cell responses to AZD1222 COVID-19 vaccine. Some clones are missing from TCRdb's copy, which holds only in-frame ones; the method was immunoSEQ multiplex PCR. The data contain some 120,000 clones, 88% of them singletons. Sequencing used peripheral blood, obtained on day 0 of MenACWY control vaccination. The receptors stem from an adult in good health.

The chain employs TRBV7-9 and TRBJ1-5; D not certain. V lost 5 bases to trimming and J lost 1 base, with 9 bases between them. This CDR3 has 14 residues. Germline CDR1 and CDR2: SEHNR and FQNEAQ (reference sequence). The CDR3 DNA is TGTGCCAGCAGCCTAACACACAGCAATCAGCCCCAGCATTTT. Amino acids: CASSLTHSNQPQHF.

The chain links TRBV27 to TRBJ1-6, with 7 bases fitting TRBD1. CDR3 length: 15 amino acids. CDR1 and CDR2 (germline): MNHEY, SMNVEV (reference sequence). The ends lost 3 bases at V and 7 bases at J; junction bases unmatched: 6. The CDR3 DNA follows: TGTGCCAGCAGTTTCACAGGGGCGGCGAATTCACCCCTCCACTTT. This sequence encodes CASSFTGAANSPLHF.

V gene TRBV24-1 combines with J gene TRBJ2-7; 9 bases map to TRBD1. The length of the CDR3 is 15 residues. The V and J ends lost 2 bases and 7 bases, in that order; junction bases with no gene match: 8. The germline gives CDR1 KGHDR, CDR2 SFDVKD. DNA for the CDR3: TGTGCCACCAGTGATTCCGGGACAGGGTCTCAAGAGCAGTACTTC. Encoded protein: CATSDSGTGSQEQYF.

The V and J genes are TRBV11-2 and TRBJ2-3, with D possibly called TRBD1 or TRBD2 (5 bases each). Trimming pared 6 bases from V and 0 bases from J, leaving 16 bases between. The CDR3 is 16 amino acids. Germline CDR1 is SGHAT and CDR2 is FQNNGV. The CDR3 DNA reads TGTGCCAGCAGAGACACGGGGCGCGTGAGCACAGATACGCAGTATTTT. Translated: CASRDTGRVSTDTQYF.

The J gene is TRBJ1-6, the V gene TRBV30, with TRBD1 matching over 7 bases. The CDR3 sequence is 13 residues long. After removal of 3 bases from V and 6 bases from J, the junction contained 2 bases not matched to a gene. Germline assignment: CDR1 GTSNPN and CDR2 SVGIG (reference sequence). CDR3 DNA: TGTGCCTGGAGAGGGACAGTTAATTCACCCCTCCACTTT. It yields the protein CAWRGTVNSPLHF.

V is TRBV24-1 and J is TRBJ2-1; D possibly uses TRBD1 or TRBD2 (7 bases each). V was pared by 7 bases and J by 8 bases, with 17 bases between. The CDR3 has 14 amino acids. The germline gives CDR1 KGHDR, CDR2 SFDVKD. The CDR3 DNA reads TGTGCCACCAGCCCCAGGGGGGGGTGGCATGAGCAGTTCTTC. It codes for CATSPRGGWHEQFF.

The CDR3 region has the DNA TGCGCCAGCAGTCGGGGCCAGGGAGGACCCACAGATACGCAGTATTTT. Its translation is CASSRGQGGPTDTQYF. The chain combines TRBV5-1 with TRBJ2-3, with a possible D match to TRBD2 (6 bases). V shed 5 bases and J shed 2 bases, with 18 bases lying between them. The CDR3 runs to 16 residues. Germline V gene data show CDR1 as SGHRS and CDR2 as YFSETQ.

The chain recombines TRBV4-1 with TRBJ2-7; the D is unclear. Germline CDR1 and CDR2: MGHRA and YSYEKL. The germline V and J ends were trimmed by 5 bases and 4 bases, with 12 bases remaining between them. CDR3 length: 13 amino acids. This CDR3 reads CASSAGREYEQYF. The CDR3 bases are TGCGCCAGCAGCGCCGGGCGTGAATACGAGCAGTACTTC.

The chain couples TRBV29-1 to TRBJ2-5, with TRBD2 matching over 10 bases. This CDR3 region has 14 residues. Trimming at V came to 5 bases and at J to 5 bases, leaving 8 bases not matched to a gene. Germline CDR1 SQVTM, CDR2 ANQGSEA. The CDR3 region is CSVPPGTSAETQYF. The CDR3 nucleotides are TGCAGCGTTCCTCCCGGGACTAGCGCGGAGACCCAGTACTTC.

The chain recombines TRBV6-5 with TRBJ2-1; TRBD2 agrees at 11 bases. The CDR3 spans 16 residues. Germline assignment: CDR1 MNHEY and CDR2 SVGAGI. V lost 4 bases, J lost 8 bases, and 10 bases stayed unmatched. CDR3 residues: CASSSLTSGNRYEQFF. The CDR3 nucleotides read TGTGCCAGCAGTTCCTTGACTAGCGGGAATCGGTATGAGCAGTTCTTC.

The chain couples TRBV15 to TRBJ1-2; D may be TRBD1 (6 bases). The V gene's germline CDR1 is LNHNV and CDR2 YYDKDF (reference sequence). With 0 bases removed from V and 5 bases from J, the gap between germline ends came to 10 bases. CDR3 length: 14 amino acids. The CDR3 is CATSRDRGNYGYTF. The DNA for the CDR3 is TGTGCCACCAGCAGAGACAGGGGCAATTATGGCTACACCTTC. The full variable domain, in which reference TRBV15 and TRBJ1-2 provide the parts outside the CDR3, is DAMVIQNPRYQVTQFGKPVTLSCSQTLNHNVMYWYQQKSSQAPKLLFHYYDKDFNNEADTPDNFQSRRPNTSFCFLDIRSPGLGDTAMYLCATSRDRGNYGYTFGSGTRLTVV.